This T cell receptor beta chain originates from a study of cytomegalovirus exposure and HLA in healthy donors. The trim removed 2 bases at V and 7 bases at J, leaving 4 bases unmatched. Germline-derived CDR1 and CDR2 are MNHEY and SMNVEV (reference sequence). CDR3 length: 15 residues. In the PCR, 60 Vbeta and 13 Jbeta primers were used. Generated by immunoSEQ multiplex PCR, the TCRdb table keeps only in-frame clones and is missing some. This table lists 55,000 to 70,000 clones. Sequenced material: PBMCs. The chain joins TRBV27 to TRBJ2-7; TRBD2 matches 14 bases. The receptor was isolated from a female donor in good health and CMV-seropositive. CDR3 in amino acids: CASSLGTSGSREQYF. The CDR3 DNA follows: TGTGCCAGCAGTTTAGGGACTAGCGGGAGTAGAGAGCAGTACTTC.